What follows are 10 T cell receptor beta chains derived from one specimen sequenced in a study of blood T cell repertoires in COVID-19. The repertoire was sequenced with immunoSEQ multiplex PCR; TCRdb's copy has only in-frame clones and lacks some. The data hold more than 150,000 clones, with 85% to 90% observed a single time. The source material was peripheral blood. These TCRs come from a woman in her seventies with COVID-19, enrolled during active disease.

This chain uses TRBV6-5 with TRBJ2-1, with 7 bases fitting TRBD2. Losses at the gene ends were 5 bases for V and 7 bases for J; bases not matched to a gene: 2. CDR1 MNHEY and CDR2 SVGAGI come from the germline V gene. This CDR3 is built from 12 residues. CDR3: CASSRTRNEQFF. The CDR3 nucleotides read TGTGCCAGCAGTCGGACTAGGAATGAGCAGTTCTTC.

The chain links TRBV29-1 to TRBJ2-7; 7 bases fit TRBD1. V trimming: 7 bases; J trimming: 1 base; junction bases outside the gene matches: 7. Germline values: CDR1 SQVTM, CDR2 ANQGSEA. The CDR3 covers 13 residues. The CDR3: CSATPGGSYEQYF. CDR3 bases: TGCAGCGCGACCCCAGGGGGATCCTACGAGCAGTACTTC.

Points on this clone: The sample has other DNA sequences that encode this CDR3 too. The chain recombines TRBV30 with TRBJ2-7; D uncertain. The CDR3 is 11 amino acids. V was pared by 3 bases and J by 4 bases, with 7 bases between. CDR1 and CDR2 from the germline V gene are GTSNPN and SVGIG (reference sequence). The DNA of the CDR3 is TGTGCCTGGAGCGCACAATACGAGCAGTACTTC. Protein: CAWSAQYEQYF. Filled out from reference TRBV30 and TRBJ2-7, the complete variable domain reads SQTIHQWPATLVQPVGSPLSLECTVEGTSNPNLYWYRQAAGRGLQLLFYSVGIGQISSEVPQNLSASRPQDRQFILSSKKLLLSDSGFYLCAWSAQYEQYFGPGTRLTVT.

The chain couples TRBV5-4 to TRBJ1-6; 9 nucleotides match TRBD1. The trim removed 4 bases at V and 7 bases at J, leaving 6 bases unmatched. This CDR3 region has 15 residues. Germline V gene data show CDR1 as SGHNT and CDR2 as YYREEE (reference sequence). In nucleotides, the CDR3 is TGTGCCAGCAGCGCCCGGGACAGGGTCAATTCACCCCTCCACTTT. Translated: CASSARDRVNSPLHF.

The chain links TRBV11-3 to TRBJ2-1; TRBD1 matches 11 bases. Losses at the gene ends were 4 bases for V and 8 bases for J; bases not matched to a gene: 10. Germline CDR1 SGHNT, CDR2 YENEEA. The CDR3 length is 16 residues. This CDR3 reads CASSSRDRGVIDEQFF. In nucleotides, the CDR3 is TGTGCCAGCAGCTCCCGGGACAGGGGGGTTATTGATGAGCAGTTCTTC.

This chain links TRBV12-3 or TRBV12-4 with TRBJ2-7; D gene uncertain. The CDR3 spans 12 residues. The V end lost 5 bases, the J end lost 7 bases, and 12 bases lay between the germline ends. DNA for the CDR3: TGTGCCAGCAGTCCCTCTCGGCGGGAGCAGTACTTC. As protein: CASSPSRREQYF.

The chain has TRBV5-1 and TRBJ2-5; TRBD2 matches 14 bases. This CDR3 has 16 residues. The J segment lost 4 bases and the V segment lost 4 bases, leaving 6 bases of the junction unmatched. CDR1 is SGHRS, CDR2 YFSETQ, per germline. The CDR3 DNA is TGCGCCAGCAGCCAGGGGGGGACTAGCGGGAGAGAGACCCAGTACTTC. This codes for CASSQGGTSGRETQYF.

V usage is TRBV6-4 and J usage is TRBJ1-5; D is ambiguous. The CDR3 spans 13 residues. CDR1 and CDR2 (germline): MRHNA, SNTAGT. V lost 3 bases and J lost 5, with 8 bases in between. CDR3 in amino acids: CASSEQRDQPQHF. CDR3 in DNA: TGTGCCAGCAGTGAACAGAGGGATCAGCCCCAGCATTTT.

This CDR3 reads CASSRDRDLAFF. The CDR3 DNA sequence: TGTGCCAGTAGCAGGGACAGGGACTTAGCCTTCTTT. The rearrangement joins TRBV19 to TRBJ1-1; the match to TRBD1 covers 9 bases. CDR1 is LNHDA, CDR2 SQIVND, per germline (reference sequence). V shed 6 bases, J shed 14 bases, and the junction held 10 bases outside the gene matches. This CDR3 has 12 amino acids.

This rearrangement joins TRBV28 to TRBJ2-1; 14 positions agree with TRBD2. Looked up from germline, CDR1 is MDHEN and CDR2 is SYDVKM. V lost 6 bases, J lost 7 bases, and 17 bases stayed unmatched. The CDR3 sequence is 19 residues long. The CDR3 nucleotides are TGTGCCAGCAGCCCCCCGGGACTAGCGGGAGTTGGTGGTATGAATGAGCAGTTCTTC. It codes for CASSPPGLAGVGGMNEQFF.